This T cell receptor beta chain was profiled in a study of T cell repertoires in cytomegalovirus infection. This CDR3 is 15 amino acids long. Trimming cost V 5 bases and J 6 bases; bases outside gene matches: 7. Germline CDR1 and CDR2: SGHTA and FQGNSA. TCRdb fed the reads into MiXCR, producing one record per CDR3 protein. The sample yields roughly 300,000 distinct CDR3 sequences, roughly 23% seen once. This clonotype was recorded many times. The J gene is TRBJ1-5, the V gene TRBV7-2; 10 positions match TRBD1. Specimen: PBMCs. The sequence was collected from a human donor in good health (CMV status not recorded). Some clones in this sample may be carry-over from other donors' samples. The CDR3 DNA reads TGTGCCAGCAGCCTGGGACAGGGGAAAAGTCAGCCCCAGCATTTT. It encodes CASSLGQGKSQPQHF.